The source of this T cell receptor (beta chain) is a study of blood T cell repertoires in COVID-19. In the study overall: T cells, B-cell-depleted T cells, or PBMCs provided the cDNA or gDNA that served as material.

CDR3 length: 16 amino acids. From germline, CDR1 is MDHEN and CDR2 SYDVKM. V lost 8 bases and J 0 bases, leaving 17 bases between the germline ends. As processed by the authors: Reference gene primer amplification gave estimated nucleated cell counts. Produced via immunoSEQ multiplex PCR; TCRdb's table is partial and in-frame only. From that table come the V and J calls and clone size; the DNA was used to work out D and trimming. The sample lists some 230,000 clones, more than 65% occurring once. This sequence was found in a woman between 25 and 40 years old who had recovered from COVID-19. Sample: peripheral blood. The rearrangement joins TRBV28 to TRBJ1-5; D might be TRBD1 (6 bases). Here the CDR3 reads CASLYRDPYSNQPQHF. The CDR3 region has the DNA TGTGCCAGCCTGTACAGGGACCCCTATAGCAATCAGCCCCAGCATTTT. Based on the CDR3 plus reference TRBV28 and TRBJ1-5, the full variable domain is DVKVTQSSRYLVKRTGEKVFLECVQDMDHENMFWYRQDPGLGLRLIYFSYDVKMKEKGDIPEGYSVSREKKERFSLILESASTNQTSMYLCASLYRDPYSNQPQHFGDGTRLSIL.